The rows below give T cell receptor beta chains drawn from one sample of a study of blood T cell repertoires in COVID-19. The assay was immunoSEQ multiplex PCR, and TCRdb's table has in-frame clones only and misses some. The sample has approximately 500,000 clones; 75% to 90% are singletons. Sequenced input: peripheral blood. The receptors originated from a human donor in a cohort sampled during active COVID-19. The CDR3 runs from the conserved cysteine through the conserved F or W. A D gene is named only where the DNA matches it firmly. The listing skips clone size in some rows; elsewhere it reads once, few, many or a size class.

V gene	J gene	D gene	CDR3 length	clone size	CDR3 protein	CDR3 DNA
TRBV6-5	TRBJ1-2	TRBD1	13	NA	CASSRGQFYGYTF	TGTGCCAGCAGCCGGGGACAGTTCTATGGCTACACCTTC
TRBV19	TRBJ1-4	TRBD1	14	once	CASSGAGGKEKLFF	TGTGCCAGTAGCGGGGCAGGGGGCAAGGAAAAACTGTTTTTT
TRBV27	TRBJ2-5	TRBD1	14	once	CASSFRDRAETQYF	TGTGCCAGCAGTTTCCGGGACAGGGCGGAGACCCAGTACTTC
TRBV30	TRBJ1-1	NA	12	NA	CAWSPSGTEAFF	TGTGCCTGGAGCCCCAGCGGTACTGAAGCTTTCTTT
TRBV28	TRBJ1-4	NA	14	NA	CASKFRSTNEKLFF	TGTGCCAGCAAATTCAGGTCAACTAATGAAAAACTGTTTTTT
TRBV30	TRBJ1-5	NA	15	NA	CAWRRGGLSNQPQHF	TGTGCCTGGAGACGGGGAGGGCTTAGCAATCAGCCCCAGCATTTT
TRBV2	TRBJ1-1	NA	13	NA	CASSEYRATEAFF	TGTGCCAGCAGTGAATACAGGGCAACTGAAGCTTTCTTT
TRBV28	TRBJ2-5	NA	14	NA	CASSFRSFWETQYF	TGTGCCAGCAGTTTCCGGTCTTTTTGGGAGACCCAGTACTTC
TRBV19	TRBJ2-3	TRBD1	16	NA	CASSSPGQGSTDTQYF	TGTGCCAGTAGCTCCCCGGGACAGGGGAGCACAGATACGCAGTATTTT
TRBV6-2/TRBV6-3	TRBJ2-5	TRBD2	13	NA	CASSRGGEETQYF	TGTGCCAGCAGTCGGGGGGGGGAAGAGACCCAGTACTTC
TRBV18	TRBJ1-2	NA	13	many	CASSLGQPYGYTF	TGTGCCAGCTCTCTTGGACAGCCCTATGGCTACACCTTC
TRBV5-5	TRBJ2-3	NA	14	NA	CASSLGASTDTQYF	TGTGCCAGCAGCTTGGGAGCTAGCACAGATACGCAGTATTTT
TRBV30	TRBJ1-5	NA	11	once	CAWGRNQPQHF	TGTGCCTGGGGGAGAAATCAGCCCCAGCATTTT
TRBV5-6	TRBJ1-5	NA	17	NA	CASSLYYLAVSNQPQHF	TGTGCCAGCAGCTTGTATTACTTGGCGGTTAGCAATCAGCCCCAGCATTTT
TRBV12-3/TRBV12-4	TRBJ1-1	NA	13	NA	CASSFAETTEAFF	TGTGCCAGCAGTTTTGCAGAAACCACTGAAGCTTTCTTT